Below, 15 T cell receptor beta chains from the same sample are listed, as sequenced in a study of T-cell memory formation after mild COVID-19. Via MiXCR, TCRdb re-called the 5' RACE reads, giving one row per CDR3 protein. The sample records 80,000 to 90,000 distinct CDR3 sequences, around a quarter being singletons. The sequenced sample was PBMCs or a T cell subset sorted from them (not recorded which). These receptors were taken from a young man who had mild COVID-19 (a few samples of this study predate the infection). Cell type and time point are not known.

In DNA, the CDR3 is TGTGCCAGCAGTGGGTCCGGGGAGCTGTTTTTT. Translation gives CASSGSGELFF. V and J are TRBV6-2 or TRBV6-3 and TRBJ2-2; D remains unclear. This CDR3 is 11 amino acids long. V lost 5 bases and J lost 6, with 4 bases in between. Germline V gene lookup returns CDR1 MNHEY and CDR2 SVGEGT.

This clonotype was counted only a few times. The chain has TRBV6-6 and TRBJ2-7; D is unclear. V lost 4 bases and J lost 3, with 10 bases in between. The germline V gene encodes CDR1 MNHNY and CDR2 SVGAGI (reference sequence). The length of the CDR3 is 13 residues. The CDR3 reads CASSLFRIYEQYV. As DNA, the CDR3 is TGTGCCAGCAGTTTATTCAGGATCTACGAGCAGTACGTC.

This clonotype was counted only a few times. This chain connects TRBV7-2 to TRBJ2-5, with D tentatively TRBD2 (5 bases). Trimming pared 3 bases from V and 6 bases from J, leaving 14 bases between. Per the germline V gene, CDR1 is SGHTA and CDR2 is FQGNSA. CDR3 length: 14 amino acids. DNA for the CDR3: TGTGCCAGCAGCTTCGACGGGGAGAAAAAGACCCAGTACTTC. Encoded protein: CASSFDGEKKTQYF.

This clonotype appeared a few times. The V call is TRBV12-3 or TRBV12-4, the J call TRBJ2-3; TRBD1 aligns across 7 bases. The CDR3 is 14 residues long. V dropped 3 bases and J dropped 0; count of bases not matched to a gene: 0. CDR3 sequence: CASSFRGSTDTQYF. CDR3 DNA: TGTGCCAGCAGTTTCAGGGGGAGCACAGATACGCAGTATTTT.

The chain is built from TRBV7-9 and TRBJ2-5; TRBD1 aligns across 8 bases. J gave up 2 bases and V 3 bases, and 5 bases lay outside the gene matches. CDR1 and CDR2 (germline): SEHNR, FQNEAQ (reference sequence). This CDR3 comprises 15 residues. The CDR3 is CASSFPDREQETQYF. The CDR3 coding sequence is TGTGCCAGCAGCTTCCCGGACAGGGAGCAAGAGACCCAGTACTTC.

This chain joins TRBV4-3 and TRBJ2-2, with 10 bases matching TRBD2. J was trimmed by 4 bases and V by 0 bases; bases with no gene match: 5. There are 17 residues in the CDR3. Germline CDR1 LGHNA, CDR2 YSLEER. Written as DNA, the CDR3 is TGCGCCAGCAGCCAAGATAGAGCGGGGGGGTTCACCGGGGAGCTGTTTTTT. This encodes CASSQDRAGGFTGELFF.

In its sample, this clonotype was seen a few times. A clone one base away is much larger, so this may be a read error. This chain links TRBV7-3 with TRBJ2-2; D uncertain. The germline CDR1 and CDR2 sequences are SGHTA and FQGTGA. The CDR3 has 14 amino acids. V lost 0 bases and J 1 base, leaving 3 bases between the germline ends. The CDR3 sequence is CASSLTQNTGELFF. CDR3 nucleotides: TGTGCCAGCAGCTTAACCCAGAACACCGGGGAGCTGTTTTTT.

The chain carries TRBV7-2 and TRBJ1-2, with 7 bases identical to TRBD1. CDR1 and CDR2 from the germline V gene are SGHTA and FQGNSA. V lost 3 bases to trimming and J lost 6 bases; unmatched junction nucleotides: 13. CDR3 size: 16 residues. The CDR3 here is CASSFGLLDRANGYTF. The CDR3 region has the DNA TGTGCCAGCAGCTTTGGTCTACTCGACAGGGCCAATGGCTACACCTTC.

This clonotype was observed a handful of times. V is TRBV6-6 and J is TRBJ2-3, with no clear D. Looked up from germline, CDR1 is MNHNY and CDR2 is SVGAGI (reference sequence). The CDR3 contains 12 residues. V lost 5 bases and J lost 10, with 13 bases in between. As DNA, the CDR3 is TGTGCCAGCAGTCGCTCCGATTTCGCGCAGTATTTT. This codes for CASSRSDFAQYF.

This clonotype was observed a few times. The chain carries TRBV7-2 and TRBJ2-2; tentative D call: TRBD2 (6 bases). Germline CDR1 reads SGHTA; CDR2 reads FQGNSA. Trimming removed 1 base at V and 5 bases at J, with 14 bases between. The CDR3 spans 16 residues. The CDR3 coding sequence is TGTGCCAGCAGCTTAGGGGAGGACTCTGCAACCGGGGAGCTGTTTTTT. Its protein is CASSLGEDSATGELFF.

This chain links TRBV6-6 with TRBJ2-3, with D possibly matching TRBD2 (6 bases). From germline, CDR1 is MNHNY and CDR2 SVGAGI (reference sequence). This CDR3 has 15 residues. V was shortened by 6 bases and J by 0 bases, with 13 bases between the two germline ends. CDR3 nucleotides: TGTGCCAGCAGACCCCGGGGGACTAGCACAGATACGCAGTATTTT. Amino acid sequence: CASRPRGTSTDTQYF.

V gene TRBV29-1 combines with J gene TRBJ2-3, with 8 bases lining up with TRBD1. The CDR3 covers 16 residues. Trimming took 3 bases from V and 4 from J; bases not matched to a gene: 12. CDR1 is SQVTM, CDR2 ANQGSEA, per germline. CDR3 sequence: CSVDGPGRGRADTQYF. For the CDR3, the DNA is TGCAGCGTTGACGGACCGGGCAGGGGGCGTGCAGATACGCAGTATTTT.

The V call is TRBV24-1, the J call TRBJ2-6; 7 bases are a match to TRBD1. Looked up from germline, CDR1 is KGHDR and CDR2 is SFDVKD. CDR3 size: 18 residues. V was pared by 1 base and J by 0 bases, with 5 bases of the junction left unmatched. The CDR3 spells CATSDFWDSNSGANVLTF. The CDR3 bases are TGTGCCACCAGTGATTTTTGGGACAGCAACTCTGGGGCCAACGTCCTGACTTTC.

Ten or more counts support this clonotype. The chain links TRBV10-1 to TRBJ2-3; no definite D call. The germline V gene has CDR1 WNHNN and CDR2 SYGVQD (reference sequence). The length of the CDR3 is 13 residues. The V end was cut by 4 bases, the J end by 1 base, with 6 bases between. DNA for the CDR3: TGCGCCAGCAGTGCAAGCGGCACAGATACGCAGTATTTT. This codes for CASSASGTDTQYF.

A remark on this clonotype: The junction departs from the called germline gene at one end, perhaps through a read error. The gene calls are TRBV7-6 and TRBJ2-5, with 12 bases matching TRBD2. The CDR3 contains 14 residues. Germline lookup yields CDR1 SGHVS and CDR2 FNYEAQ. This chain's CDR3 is CASSLAGGRETQYF. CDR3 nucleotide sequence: TGTGCCAGCAGCCTAGCGGGGGGGCGAGAGACCCAGTACTTC.